This T cell receptor (beta chain) comes out of a study of shared clonotypes between healthy human individuals. As to this clone: Its antigen is not identified.

Method: immunoSEQ multiplex PCR; TCRdb's copy keeps in-frame clones and lacks some. The sample includes 1.6 million or so clones, approximately 98.5% of them seen just once. Study-wide results and limits: Generation of non-shared clonotypes was less probable than generation of clonotypes shared by all four donors.

The sequence came from a man aged 25-40 years in good health. The specimen was naive CD4+ T cells sorted from blood. Subset: CD45RA+ positively selected.

The DNA for the CDR3 is TGCGCCAGCAGCCAAGATGCAGTTGCTGAGACCCAGTACTTC. Protein sequence: CASSQDAVAETQYF. The chain is built from TRBV4-1 and TRBJ2-5; D is unresolved. V was pared by 0 bases and J by 5 bases, with 10 bases between. Germline V gene lookup returns CDR1 MGHRA and CDR2 YSYEKL. The CDR3 is 14 amino acids.